This entry concerns a single T cell receptor beta chain. Its antigen is not identified. Method: immunoSEQ multiplex PCR; TCRdb's copy keeps in-frame clones and lacks some. This table holds 120,000 or so clones, 80% to 95% found once. This record belongs to a study of T cell responses to AZD1222 COVID-19 vaccine. Overall study findings and caveats: Sampled repertoires all dated from after the peak T cell response. Clonal diversity was possibly underestimated, and the donors were mostly white British, with more females. After two AZD1222 doses, spike-specific TCR breadth and depth rose versus day 0.

Sequenced here: peripheral blood, sampled 28 days after the second dose of the MenACWY control vaccine. The source of this sequence is an adult who received the MenACWY meningococcal vaccine as a control.

CDR3 residues: CASRLAGGNEQFF. The CDR3 DNA is TGTGCCAGTAGGCTAGCGGGAGGCAATGAGCAGTTCTTC. The chain is built from TRBV19 and TRBJ2-1; TRBD2 aligns across 11 bases. CDR3 length equals 13 residues. J was trimmed by 6 bases and V by 6 bases; bases with no gene match: 1. Germline V gene sequence: CDR1 LNHDA, CDR2 SQIVND (reference sequence).